The T cell receptor (beta chain) under discussion was sequenced for a study of shared clonotypes between healthy human individuals. The wider study: Plates per donor: three CD4 naive, three CD4 memory, two CD8 naive, one CD8 memory. Findings of the study overall: Donors were few, which limited the genetic and exposure-history diversity represented.

CD4+ cells underwent separation, giving CD45RA+ naive and CD45RA-negative memory subsets. On this clone: What it binds is unknown.

This CDR3 has 13 amino acids. Germline V lookup: CDR1 SEHNR, CDR2 FQNEAQ (reference sequence). Trimming pared 1 base from V and 8 bases from J, leaving 8 bases between. Measured with immunoSEQ multiplex PCR; TCRdb has only the in-frame clones, and not every one. The sample lists approximately 2.5 million clones, 85% to 95% seen once, with roughly 0.15% in the top ten. The receptor's source is a young man in good health. The chain joins TRBV7-9 to TRBJ1-4, with D perhaps TRBD1 (6 bases). The sequencing input was naive CD4+ T cells sorted from blood. As to subset: CD45RA+ positively selected. As DNA, the CDR3 is TGTGCCAGCAGCTTAGACCAGGGGGAAAAACTGTTTTTT. This sequence encodes CASSLDQGEKLFF.